One TCR beta chain is described in this entry. V was trimmed by 7 bases and J by 7 bases, leaving 19 bases between them. CDR1 and CDR2 (germline): SGHVS, FNYEAQ. The CDR3 has 15 amino acids. Seattle-derived patients entered the study during active infection and were followed longitudinally. The protocol was immunoSEQ multiplex PCR, while the TCRdb copy is restricted to in-frame clones and leaves out a portion. The sample has some 170,000 clones, roughly 93% seen once; the top ten hold approximately 2%. The data were taken from a study of blood T cell repertoires in COVID-19. The gene calls are TRBV7-6 and TRBJ2-2, with D possibly matching TRBD2 (6 bases). The material sequenced was peripheral blood. The TCR originated in a woman in her sixties or seventies with COVID-19, enrolled during active disease. The CDR3 DNA follows: TGTGCCAGCAACCCCGCCGGGGGACCTGGCGGGGAGCTGTTTTTT. Translated, it gives CASNPAGGPGGELFF.